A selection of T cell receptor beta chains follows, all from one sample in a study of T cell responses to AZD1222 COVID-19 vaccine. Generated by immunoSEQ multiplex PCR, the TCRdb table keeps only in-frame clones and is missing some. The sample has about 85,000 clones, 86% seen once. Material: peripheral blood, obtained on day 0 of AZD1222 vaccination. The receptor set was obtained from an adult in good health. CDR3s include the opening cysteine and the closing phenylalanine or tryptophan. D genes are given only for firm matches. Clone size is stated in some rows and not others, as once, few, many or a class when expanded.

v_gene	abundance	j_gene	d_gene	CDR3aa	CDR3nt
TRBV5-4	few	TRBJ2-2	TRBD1	CASRRQGHGELFF	TGTGCCAGCAGGAGACAGGGTCACGGGGAGCTGTTTTTT
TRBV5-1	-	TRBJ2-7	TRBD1	CASSLSRQGPSYEQYF	TGCGCCAGCAGCTTGTCCCGACAGGGTCCCTCCTACGAGCAGTACTTC
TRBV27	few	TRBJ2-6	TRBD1	CASSRDRGVAGANVLTF	TGTGCCAGCAGCCGGGACAGGGGGGTGGCTGGGGCCAACGTCCTGACTTTC
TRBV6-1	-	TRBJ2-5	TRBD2	CASSQLAGKETQYF	TGTGCCAGCAGTCAACTAGCGGGAAAAGAGACCCAGTACTTC
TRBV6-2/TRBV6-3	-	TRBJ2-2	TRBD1	CASSPGQKNTGELFF	TGTGCCAGCAGCCCGGGACAGAAGAACACCGGGGAGCTGTTTTTT
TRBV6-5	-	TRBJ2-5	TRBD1	CASLGRGRETQYF	TGTGCCAGCCTAGGCAGGGGGCGAGAGACCCAGTACTTC
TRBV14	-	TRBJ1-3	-	CASSQGGHNSGNTIYF	TGTGCCAGCAGCCAAGGGGGTCACAACTCTGGAAACACCATATATTTT
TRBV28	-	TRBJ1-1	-	CASSTGWNTEAFF	TGTGCCAGCAGTACAGGTTGGAACACTGAAGCTTTCTTT
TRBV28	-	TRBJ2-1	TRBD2	CAIPGLAGNNEQFF	TGTGCCATCCCCGGACTAGCGGGAAATAATGAGCAGTTCTTC
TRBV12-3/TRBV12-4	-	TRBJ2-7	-	CASSSQGGEQYF	TGTGCCAGCAGTTCCCAGGGCGGTGAACAGTACTTC
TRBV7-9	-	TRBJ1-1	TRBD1	CASSPGQGRNTEAFF	TGTGCCAGCAGCCCCGGACAGGGGCGGAACACTGAAGCTTTCTTT
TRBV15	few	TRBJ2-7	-	CATSSEGYEQYF	TGTGCCACCAGCAGTGAGGGCTACGAGCAGTACTTC
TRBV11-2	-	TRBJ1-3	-	CASSLNTGPGNTIYF	TGTGCCAGCAGCTTAAATACGGGGCCGGGAAACACCATATATTTT
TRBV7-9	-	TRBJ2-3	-	CASSPLGQLTDTQYF	TGTGCCAGCAGCCCACTCGGACAGCTCACAGATACGCAGTATTTT
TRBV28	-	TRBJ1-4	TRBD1	CASRAWDSKNEKLFF	TGTGCCAGCAGGGCGTGGGACAGCAAAAATGAAAAACTGTTTTTT
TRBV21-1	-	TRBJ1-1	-	CASSKGQGNMNTEAFF	TGTGCCAGCAGCAAAGGACAGGGGAACATGAACACTGAAGCTTTCTTT
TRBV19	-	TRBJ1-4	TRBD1	CASSPTGGGEKLFF	TGTGCCAGTAGTCCGACAGGGGGTGGCGAAAAACTGTTTTTT
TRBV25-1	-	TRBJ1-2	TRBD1	CASSDPGQPYGYTF	TGTGCCAGCAGTGACCCGGGACAGCCCTATGGCTACACCTTC
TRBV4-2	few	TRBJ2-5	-	CASSQAQGEETQYF	TGTGCCAGCAGCCAAGCTCAAGGAGAAGAGACCCAGTACTTC
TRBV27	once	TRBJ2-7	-	CASRLGRLSYEQYF	TGTGCCAGCAGGTTAGGCAGGCTCTCCTACGAGCAGTACTTC
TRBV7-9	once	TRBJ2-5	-	CASGLQTWETQYF	TGTGCCAGCGGCCTCCAGACTTGGGAGACCCAGTACTTC
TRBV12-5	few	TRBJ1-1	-	CASGLTNMNTEAFF	TGTGCTAGTGGTTTGACCAACATGAACACTGAAGCTTTCTTT
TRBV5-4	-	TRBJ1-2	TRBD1	CASSIDRGYGYTF	TGTGCCAGCAGCATTGACAGGGGCTATGGCTACACCTTC
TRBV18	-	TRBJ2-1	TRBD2	CASSRQLAGVYNEQFF	TGTGCCAGCTCACGACAACTAGCGGGTGTCTACAATGAGCAGTTCTTC
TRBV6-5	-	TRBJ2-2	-	CASSYPQGKGTGELFF	TGTGCCAGCAGTTACCCACAGGGAAAAGGAACCGGGGAGCTGTTTTTT
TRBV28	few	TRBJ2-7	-	CASSSSPSGRREYEQYF	TGTGCCAGCAGTTCGTCCCCTTCAGGGAGAAGAGAATACGAGCAGTACTTC
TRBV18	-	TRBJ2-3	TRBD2	CASSPQLAGVTDTQYF	TGTGCCAGCTCACCCCAACTAGCGGGAGTGACAGATACGCAGTATTTT
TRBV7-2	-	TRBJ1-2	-	CASSLEQLYGYTF	TGTGCCAGCAGCTTAGAACAGCTCTATGGCTACACCTTC
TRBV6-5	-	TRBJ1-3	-	CASSSDSIPGNTIYF	TGTGCCAGCAGTTCGGACAGCATCCCTGGAAACACCATATATTTT
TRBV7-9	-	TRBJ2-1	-	CASSLEVGKFF	TGTGCCAGCAGCTTAGAGGTTGGGAAGTTCTTC
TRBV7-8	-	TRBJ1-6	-	CASSLVGGANSPLHF	TGTGCCAGCAGCTTAGTTGGGGGGGCGAATTCACCCCTCCACTTT
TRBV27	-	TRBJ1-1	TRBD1	CASSSRQGNTEAFF	TGTGCCAGCAGTTCCCGACAGGGGAACACTGAAGCTTTCTTT
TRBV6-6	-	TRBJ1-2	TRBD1	CASSLLKGAYGYTF	TGTGCCAGCAGCCTCCTTAAGGGGGCGTATGGCTACACCTTC
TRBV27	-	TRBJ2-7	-	CASLGGHPGEQYF	TGTGCCAGCTTGGGGGGTCACCCAGGCGAGCAGTACTTC
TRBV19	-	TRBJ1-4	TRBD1	CASSSGTGAEKLFF	TGTGCCAGTAGTTCCGGGACAGGGGCGGAAAAACTGTTTTTT